This TCR beta chain was sequenced for a study of CD8 T cells in Susac syndrome. Sequencing of TCR beta was undertaken in CD8+ and CD4+ T cells derived from blood. Both CD4+ and CD8+ T cells were negatively isolated, and TEMRA cells underwent FACS enrichment. Random hexamers were used to reverse transcribe 0.5 to 1 ug of RNA. Amplification of TCR beta CDR3 spanned 54 Vbeta and 13 Jbeta via immunoSEQ multiplex PCR. One entry per CDR3 protein results from TCRdb running MiXCR on the immunoSEQ multiplex PCR reads. The repertoire holds about 80,000 distinct CDR3 sequences, with about 93% as singletons. Notes on the study in general: It was acknowledged by the study that relatively few individuals were included in its TCR sequencing and HLA analysis.

The CDR3 has 11 residues. The V gene lost 6 bases and the J gene lost 5 bases, with 10 bases spanning the gap. CDR1 is DFQATT, CDR2 SNEGSKA, per germline (reference sequence). On this clonotype itself: What it binds is unknown.

The gene calls are TRBV20-1 and TRBJ1-2; no clear D gene. The sample was CD8+ T cells from PBMCs. This TCR came from a human donor in good health. The CDR3: CSAALLYGYTF. Here the CDR3 DNA reads TGCAGTGCCGCCCTTCTATATGGCTACACCTTC.